This entry lists 30 T cell receptor beta chains sequenced from one sample in a study of blood T cell repertoires in COVID-19. The protocol was immunoSEQ multiplex PCR, while the TCRdb copy is restricted to in-frame clones and leaves out a portion. This table holds roughly 120,000 clones, almost 85% found once. What was sequenced was peripheral blood. The receptors were gathered from a man between 65 and 85 years old with active or convalescent COVID-19.

The V call is TRBV9, the J call TRBJ2-1, with a possible D match to TRBD2 (5 bases). CDR1 is SGDLS and CDR2 is YYNGEE in the germline V gene. The ends were cut back, 0 bases at V and 11 bases at J, with 18 bases in the middle. The CDR3 runs to 15 residues. The CDR3 region has the DNA TGTGCCAGCAGCGTAGATGTGGGAGTGTCAAGGCAGCAGTTCTTC. Translated, it gives CASSVDVGVSRQQFF.

This clone was found once. This chain connects TRBV12-3 or TRBV12-4 to TRBJ1-3; a weak D match, TRBD1 (6 bases). With 7 bases removed from V and 3 bases from J, the gap between germline ends came to 10 bases. The CDR3 extends over 13 amino acids. The CDR3 here is CASTLGGGNTIYF. CDR3 DNA sequence: TGTGCCAGCACATTAGGGGGTGGAAACACCATATATTTT.

This clone was picked up one time. The chain links TRBV6-5 to TRBJ2-2; 7 bases match TRBD1. V lost 7 bases and J lost 5; bases outside the gene matches: 4. CDR1 and CDR2 (germline): MNHEY, SVGAGI. This CDR3 contains 13 residues. In nucleotides, the CDR3 is TGTGCCAGCAAGGGGGCTCGAACCGGGGAGCTGTTTTTT. Protein product: CASKGARTGELFF.

The chain uses TRBV10-3 and TRBJ1-1; a weak D match, TRBD1 (5 bases). From germline, CDR1 is ENHRY and CDR2 SYGVKD. CDR3 size: 13 residues. The V gene lost 3 bases and the J gene lost 4 bases, with 9 bases spanning the gap. CDR3 residues: CAISDRVGTEAFF. The CDR3 bases are TGTGCCATCAGTGACAGGGTTGGCACTGAAGCTTTCTTT.

The gene calls are TRBV12-3 or TRBV12-4 and TRBJ2-1, with TRBD2 identical over 7 bases. V shed 8 bases, J shed 1 base, and the junction held 2 bases outside the gene matches. The CDR3 extends over 13 amino acids. CDR3: CASSGGSYNEQFF. The DNA for the CDR3 is TGTGCCAGCTCGGGGGGTTCCTACAATGAGCAGTTCTTC.

V and J are TRBV19 and TRBJ2-1; D uncertain. Germline values: CDR1 LNHDA, CDR2 SQIVND (reference sequence). V was shortened by 2 bases and J by 0 bases, with 5 bases between the two germline ends. CDR3 length equals 14 residues. CDR3 sequence reads: CASSITSSYNEQFF. In DNA form, the CDR3 reads TGTGCCAGTAGTATAACAAGCTCCTACAATGAGCAGTTCTTC.

This rearrangement joins TRBV11-3 to TRBJ2-7; a possible D gene is TRBD2 (6 bases). Germline V CDR1 and CDR2: SGHNT, YENEEA. The CDR3 loop spans 15 amino acids. With 5 bases removed from V and 7 bases from J, the gap between germline ends came to 21 bases. This CDR3 reads CASSPRVSGSHEQYF. The CDR3 DNA is TGTGCCAGCAGCCCCCGGGTTAGCGGCAGCCATGAGCAGTACTTC.

CDR3: CASSEDRASTEAFF. CDR3 DNA: TGTGCCAGCAGTGAAGACAGGGCGAGCACTGAAGCTTTCTTT. The genes are TRBV2 and TRBJ1-1, with D maybe TRBD1 (6 bases). The V end was cut by 1 base, the J end by 4 bases, with 10 bases between. The germline V gene has CDR1 SNHLY and CDR2 FYNNEI. CDR3 size: 14 residues.

Only a few counts were recorded for this clone. The CDR3 DNA reads as TGTGCCAGCAGTCAAAGCTGGGATACGCAGTATTTT. Amino acid sequence: CASSQSWDTQYF. The chain uses TRBV27 and TRBJ2-3, with D unresolved. Germline V gene lookup returns CDR1 MNHEY and CDR2 SMNVEV (reference sequence). The CDR3 runs to 12 residues. The V end was cut by 5 bases, the J end by 6 bases, with 9 bases between.

The J gene is TRBJ1-2, the V gene TRBV11-2; TRBD1 matches 7 bases. Unmatched junction bases numbered 14, after V lost 2 bases and J lost 8 bases. Germline lookup yields CDR1 SGHAT and CDR2 FQNNGV. The CDR3 extends over 16 amino acids. The CDR3 spells CASSLLGPPGGAGYTF. CDR3 coding DNA: TGTGCCAGCAGCTTATTGGGGCCCCCAGGGGGAGCGGGCTACACCTTC.

The V and J genes are TRBV7-9 and TRBJ2-2; 11 nucleotides align to TRBD2. Germline loops: CDR1 SEHNR, CDR2 FQNEAQ (reference sequence). The CDR3 loop spans 16 amino acids. The V segment lost 6 bases and the J segment 7 bases; nucleotides outside the gene matches: 10. The CDR3 coding sequence is TGTGCCAGCAGTCGAACTAGCGGGAGAGAAGGCGGGGAGCTGTTTTTT. Translating it yields CASSRTSGREGGELFF. The whole variable domain, remainder taken from reference TRBV7-9 and TRBJ2-2, is DTGVSQNPRHKITKRGQNVTFRCDPISEHNRLYWYRQTLGQGPEFLTYFQNEAQLEKSRLLSDRFSAERPKGSFSTLEIQRTEQGDSAMYLCASSRTSGREGGELFFGEGSRLTVL.

V is TRBV7-8 and J is TRBJ2-3; 8 bases align to TRBD1. Trimming took 2 bases from V and 11 from J; bases not matched to a gene: 3. The germline CDR1 and CDR2 sequences are SGHVS and FQNEAQ. The CDR3 consists of 12 residues. The DNA of the CDR3 is TGTGCCAGCAGCTTATGGGGGACAGGGCAGTATTTT. Its translation: CASSLWGTGQYF.

The chain is built from TRBV2 and TRBJ1-2; the match to TRBD1 covers 7 bases. This CDR3 has 14 amino acids. Germline CDR1 is SNHLY and CDR2 is FYNNEI. J gave up 2 bases and V 5 bases, and 5 bases lay outside the gene matches. Here the CDR3 reads CASSPDRVNYGYTF. CDR3 in DNA: TGTGCCAGCAGTCCCGACAGGGTCAACTATGGCTACACCTTC.

This clone occurred once. The V call is TRBV3-1 (or the pseudogene TRBV3-2), the J call TRBJ1-6; a possible D gene is TRBD1 (5 bases). Germline loops: CDR1 LGHDT, CDR2 YNNKEL (reference sequence). CDR3 length equals 14 residues. Trimming stripped 1 base from V and 6 bases from J, with 7 bases between. CDR3 residues: CASSQGQGNSPLHF. In DNA, the CDR3 is TGTGCCAGCAGCCAAGGGCAGGGTAATTCACCCCTCCACTTT.

The chain is built from TRBV10-3 and TRBJ2-7, with D possibly being TRBD2 (6 bases). CDR3 length: 13 residues. Germline loops: CDR1 ENHRY, CDR2 SYGVKD. V lost 7 bases and J 3 bases, leaving 13 bases between the germline ends. The CDR3 sequence is CAITPGLGYEQYF. The CDR3, as DNA: TGTGCCATCACCCCGGGACTCGGCTACGAGCAGTACTTC.

The J gene is TRBJ2-1, the V gene TRBV28; D possibly corresponds to TRBD2 (6 bases). The germline V gene encodes CDR1 MDHEN and CDR2 SYDVKM. The length of the CDR3 is 14 residues. V lost 2 bases, J lost 4 bases, and 9 bases lay in between. The CDR3 DNA follows: TGTGCCAGCAGTTTAACGGGACTTTACAATGAGCAGTTCTTC. The encoded protein is CASSLTGLYNEQFF.

This rearrangement joins TRBV24-1 to TRBJ2-1; the D is unclear. Trimming removed 2 bases at V and 0 bases at J, with 13 bases between. CDR1 KGHDR and CDR2 SFDVKD come from the germline V gene. The CDR3 consists of 17 residues. The CDR3 DNA is TGTGCCACCAGTGATTCCCAGTGGCAAAGCTCCTACAATGAGCAGTTCTTC. This gives the protein CATSDSQWQSSYNEQFF.

The chain recombines TRBV28 with TRBJ2-5; D may be TRBD2 (6 bases). Trimming removed 4 bases at V and 4 bases at J, with 16 bases between. The CDR3 runs to 15 residues. Germline-derived CDR1 and CDR2 are MDHEN and SYDVKM. CDR3 protein: CASSSPSAGRETQYF. The CDR3 bases are TGTGCCAGCAGTTCCCCCTCAGCGGGCCGAGAGACCCAGTACTTC.

V and J are TRBV5-4 and TRBJ2-1, with TRBD2 matching over 7 bases. Trimming removed 1 base from V and 7 bases from J; junction bases left unmatched: 2. The CDR3 covers 13 residues. Germline CDR1 is SGHNT and CDR2 is YYREEE (reference sequence). CDR3 region: CASSLRGGNEQFF. CDR3 in DNA: TGTGCCAGCAGCTTGAGGGGAGGGAATGAGCAGTTCTTC.

The CDR3 nucleotides are TGTGCCAGCAGCTTAGGTTGGGCCGCTGGAAACACCATATATTTT. It is translated as CASSLGWAAGNTIYF. J is TRBJ1-3 and V is TRBV11-3; D ambiguous. This CDR3 has 15 amino acids. Germline CDR1 and CDR2: SGHNT and YENEEA. With 1 base removed from V and 2 bases from J, the gap between germline ends came to 9 bases.

The chain couples TRBV5-6 to TRBJ2-6; D is ambiguous. Germline lookup yields CDR1 SGHDT and CDR2 YYEEEE. The CDR3 is made up of 15 amino acids. Trimming pared 4 bases from V and 7 bases from J, leaving 15 bases between. CDR3 sequence (DNA): TGTGCCAGCAGCAAATCAAACCTGGGCGCCAACGTCCTGACTTTC. Protein sequence: CASSKSNLGANVLTF.

The DNA for the CDR3 is TGTGCCAGCAGTGAAGACGGTCAGCCCCAGCATTTT. Protein sequence: CASSEDGQPQHF. J is TRBJ1-5 and V is TRBV2; D call uncertain. The germline gives CDR1 SNHLY, CDR2 FYNNEI. Deletions cut 1 base from V and 6 bases from J, with 4 bases between. The CDR3 covers 12 residues.

Only a few counts were recorded for this clone. The rearrangement links TRBV11-3 to TRBJ2-1; TRBD2 matches at 10 bases. V was pared by 0 bases and J by 9 bases, with 11 bases of the junction left unmatched. This CDR3 has 17 amino acids. CDR1 and CDR2 (germline): SGHNT, YENEEA. The CDR3 is CASSLEGPTSGRGEQFF. The DNA of the CDR3 is TGTGCCAGCAGCTTAGAAGGCCCGACTAGCGGGCGTGGTGAGCAGTTCTTC. Variable domain in full (rest from reference TRBV11-3 and TRBJ2-1): EAGVVQSPRYKIIEKKQPVAFWCNPISGHNTLYWYLQNLGQGPELLIRYENEEAVDDSQLPKDRFSAERLKGVDSTLKIQPAELGDSAVYLCASSLEGPTSGRGEQFFGPGTRLTVL.

The V call is TRBV11-2, the J call TRBJ1-2; 9 bases agree with TRBD1. The J segment lost 6 bases and the V segment lost 5 bases, leaving 13 bases of the junction unmatched. Germline lookup yields CDR1 SGHAT and CDR2 FQNNGV. The length of the CDR3 is 16 residues. CDR3 amino acids: CASSLGTGLMIHGYTF. The CDR3 DNA reads as TGTGCCAGCAGCCTTGGGACAGGGCTTATGATTCATGGCTACACCTTC.

V usage is TRBV11-2 and J usage is TRBJ2-4; D gene unclear. Germline V gene sequence: CDR1 SGHAT, CDR2 FQNNGV. V lost 1 base and J lost 4, with 11 bases in between. The CDR3 length is 15 residues. The CDR3 is CASSLGGGKKNIQYF. The CDR3 DNA is TGTGCCAGCAGCTTAGGAGGCGGAAAAAAAAACATTCAGTACTTC.

The rearrangement links TRBV3-1 (or the pseudogene TRBV3-2) to TRBJ1-1; 7 nucleotides line up with TRBD1. After removal of 4 bases from V and 4 bases from J, the junction contained 3 bases not matched to a gene. The CDR3 runs to 13 residues. Germline V CDR1 and CDR2: LGHDT, YNNKEL (reference sequence). The CDR3 loop is CASSRQGGTEAFF. The DNA for the CDR3 is TGTGCCAGCAGCCGCCAGGGGGGCACTGAAGCTTTCTTT.

The chain uses TRBV6-5 and TRBJ2-7; 7 positions agree with TRBD1. Germline CDR1 MNHEY, CDR2 SVGAGI. CDR3 size: 13 residues. Trimming at V came to 6 bases and at J to 1 base, leaving 3 bases not matched to a gene. CDR3 DNA sequence: TGTGCCAGCAGCAAACAGGGGTCCTACGAGCAGTACTTC. Its protein product is CASSKQGSYEQYF.

The CDR3 sequence is CASSARTGLRETQYF. CDR3 DNA: TGTGCCAGCAGCGCTAGGACAGGGCTTAGGGAGACCCAGTACTTC. The chain employs TRBV6-1 and TRBJ2-5; 8 bases map to TRBD1. V lost 6 bases to trimming and J lost 5 bases; unmatched junction nucleotides: 11. The CDR3 is 15 amino acids. Germline values: CDR1 MNHNS, CDR2 SASEGT.

The chain recombines TRBV9 with TRBJ2-1; 9 bases are a match to TRBD2. Trimming cost V 0 bases and J 10 bases; bases outside gene matches: 8. The CDR3 contains 15 residues. The germline gives CDR1 SGDLS, CDR2 YYNGEE. In DNA, the CDR3 is TGTGCCAGCAGCGTAGTTGGCGGGGGGGCATCGGAGCAGTTCTTC. Amino acids: CASSVVGGGASEQFF.

This chain joins TRBV12-3 or TRBV12-4 and TRBJ1-3; D not certain. The CDR3 length is 13 residues. V lost 3 bases to trimming and J lost 0 bases, with 3 bases between them. DNA of the CDR3: TGTGCCAGCAGTTTTCGCTCTGGAAACACCATATATTTT. Residues: CASSFRSGNTIYF.